This TCR beta chain is drawn from a study of control samples from healthy donors and cancer patients. The trim removed 1 base at V and 4 bases at J, leaving 16 bases unmatched. Germline CDR1 is LNHNV and CDR2 is YYDKDF (reference sequence). The length of the CDR3 is 19 residues. TCRdb's table, derived via immunoSEQ multiplex PCR, lists solely in-frame clones and lacks some. The sample yields more than 70,000 clones, about 95% seen once. Sequencing was carried out using blood. The clonotype originates from a woman aged 25 to 39 in good health. The chain recombines TRBV15 with TRBJ1-3, with 7 positions matching TRBD1. Written as DNA, the CDR3 is TGTGCCACCAGCAGAGTACAGTTCCTTTTTACAGGGGCCGGAAACACCATATATTTT. The encoded protein is CATSRVQFLFTGAGNTIYF.